The 26 T cell receptor beta chains in this list originate from one sample, sequenced in a study of T cell clonality in common variable immunodeficiency. TCRdb's table, derived via immunoSEQ multiplex PCR, lists solely in-frame clones and lacks some. This sample carries around 30,000 clones, none of them present only once. What was sequenced was peripheral blood mononuclear cells. The receptors were sampled from a person aged 18 to 75 in good health.

In this sample, this clone turned up many times. The CDR3 is cut off 3 residues early in the read; its end comes from the germline J gene. The chain links TRBV9 to TRBJ2-1; 9 bases agree with TRBD2. J lost 7 bases, V lost 1 base, and 9 bases had no gene match. Germline V gene sequence: CDR1 SGDLS, CDR2 YYNGEE. This CDR3 comprises 16 residues. CDR3 loop: CASSVRGSGSGNEQFF. Partial CDR3 DNA: TGTGCCAGCAGCGTACGAGGTAGCGGGAGTGGTAATGAG.

This clone has a count of ten or more. The observed sequence ends 3 residues before the CDR3 terminus, with the missing tail filled in from the germline J gene. V gene TRBV6-2 or TRBV6-3 combines with J gene TRBJ1-5, with D unclear. CDR1 is MNHEY and CDR2 is SVGEGT in the germline V gene. The CDR3 loop spans 13 amino acids. The V end was cut by 2 bases, the J end by 4 bases, with 6 bases between. Partial CDR3 DNA: TGTGCCAGCAGTTACGACTGGAATCAGCCC. Translated: CASSYDWNQP. The whole CDR3 sequence is CASSYDWNQPQHF.

This clone has a count of ten or more. Read coverage stops 3 residues before the CDR3 terminus; the germline J gene supplies the remainder. The chain carries TRBV11-2 and TRBJ2-7; D remains ambiguous. The CDR3 consists of 15 residues. V lost 0 bases and J 0 bases, leaving 9 bases between the germline ends. The germline V gene encodes CDR1 SGHAT and CDR2 FQNNGV. The part of the CDR3 DNA that was read is TGTGCCAGCAGCTTAGAAGCAGGATACTCCTACGAG. Its translation: CASSLEAGYSYE. The entire CDR3 is CASSLEAGYSYEQYF.

This clone was counted at least ten times. The CDR3 reads CASSDKWTGWETQYF. The part of the CDR3 DNA that was read is TGTGCCAGCAGTGACAAGTGGACAGGGTGGGAGACC. The chain uses TRBV6-1 and TRBJ2-5, with TRBD1 matching 8 bases. The observed sequence ends 3 residues before the CDR3 terminus, with the missing tail filled in from the germline J gene. Trimming at V came to 3 bases and at J to 5 bases, leaving 8 bases not matched to a gene. The CDR3 is 15 amino acids. Germline CDR1 MNHNS, CDR2 SASEGT.

This clone occurred many times. The read stops 3 residues short of the end of the CDR3; the missing end is completed from the germline J gene. This chain uses TRBV7-3 with TRBJ2-7; D gene ambiguous. Germline lookup yields CDR1 SGHTA and CDR2 FQGTGA. CDR3 length: 13 residues. V gave up 6 bases and J gave up 5 bases, with 14 bases separating them. The CDR3 reads CASSPRPGDEQYF. The covered CDR3 bases are TGTGCCAGCAGTCCCCGCCCAGGTGACGAG.

Relative to its sample, this clone is medium-sized (0.01 to 0.1%). Read sequence stops 3 residues before the CDR3 end, and the germline J gene provides the missing end. The V gene is TRBV6-1, the J gene TRBJ2-2; D may correspond to TRBD1 or TRBD2 (6 bases each). Deletions cut 3 bases from V and 7 bases from J, with 15 bases between. This CDR3 has 15 residues. Germline CDR1 and CDR2: MNHNS and SASEGT. The CDR3 here is CASSDSNREVGELFF. The sequenced CDR3 bases are TGTGCCAGCAGTGATTCGAACAGGGAGGTCGGGGAG.

This clone was recorded many times. The CDR3 reads CATRLGQGANNEQFF. The CDR3 bases that were read are TGTGCCACCCGCCTCGGGCAGGGGGCTAACAATGAG. The chain employs TRBV24-1 and TRBJ2-1; 8 bases are shared with TRBD1. The observed sequence ends 3 residues before the CDR3 terminus, with the missing tail filled in from the germline J gene. CDR3 length: 15 residues. In germline, CDR1 is KGHDR, CDR2 SFDVKD. After removal of 9 bases from V and 5 bases from J, the junction contained 11 bases not matched to a gene.

A remark on this clone: The DNA ends 3 residues before the CDR3 does, and the rest of the CDR3 is filled in from the germline J gene. The J gene is TRBJ1-2, the V gene TRBV6-2 or TRBV6-3; D is possibly TRBD1 (5 bases). The CDR3 length is 14 residues. CDR1 and CDR2 from the germline V gene are MNHEY and SVGEGT. The CDR3 DNA, read in part, is TGTGCCAGCAGTTACTCGGGACTAGTGGGTGAC. Residues: CASSYSGLVGD. The entire CDR3 reads CASSYSGLVGDYTF.

There are many counts of this clone. The read terminates 3 residues before the CDR3 end, so the remaining end is supplied by the germline J gene. The same CDR3 can be traced to other DNA sequences in this sample. V usage is TRBV30 and J usage is TRBJ1-3; D is unresolved. CDR3 length: 13 residues. V was cut by 4 bases and J by 4 bases, with 11 bases left in between. Germline V gene sequence: CDR1 GTSNPN, CDR2 SVGIG (reference sequence). The CDR3 loop reads CAWTHPVGNTIYF. Incomplete CDR3 DNA: TGTGCCTGGACCCACCCGGTCGGAAACACC.

This clone was observed a few times. The DNA read from the CDR3 is TGTGCCAGCAGCCCCCCCTGGGGGGGCGCCTACGAG. It translates to CASSPPWGGAYE. The complete CDR3 sequence is CASSPPWGGAYEQYF. V is TRBV5-4 and J is TRBJ2-7; TRBD2 is a possible D gene (7 bases). The read finishes 3 residues shy of the CDR3 end, and the germline J gene is used to complete it. Germline CDR1 is SGHNT and CDR2 is YYREEE (reference sequence). V gave up 4 bases and J gave up 2 bases, with 16 bases separating them. The CDR3 runs to 15 residues.

This clone was observed many times. The CDR3 goes on 3 residues after the read ends, and that part is filled in from the germline J gene. The chain joins TRBV2 to TRBJ1-5, with TRBD1 identical over 7 bases. In germline, CDR1 is SNHLY, CDR2 FYNNEI. With 6 bases clipped from V and 2 bases from J, the junction kept 10 bases outside the gene matches. This CDR3 comprises 16 residues. This chain's CDR3 is CASRGHRGEGNQPQHF. The sequenced CDR3 bases are TGTGCCAGCAGGGGCCACAGGGGAGAGGGCAATCAGCCC.

This clone was detected ten times or more. CDR3 region: CASSPTSGPTDTQYF. Partial CDR3 DNA: TGCGCCAGCAGCCCGACTAGCGGGCCCACAGATACG. J is TRBJ2-3 and V is TRBV5-1; 10 bases match TRBD2. The read terminates 3 residues ahead of where the CDR3 ends, so the germline J gene completes it. V shed 4 bases, J shed 2 bases, and the junction held 4 bases outside the gene matches. Looked up from germline, CDR1 is SGHRS and CDR2 is YFSETQ. The CDR3 spans 15 residues.

This clone was picked up many times. Read sequence stops 3 residues before the CDR3 end, and the germline J gene provides the missing end. This rearrangement joins TRBV11-2 to TRBJ2-7; D not certain. Germline V CDR1 and CDR2: SGHAT, FQNNGV. V lost 5 bases to trimming and J lost 6 bases, with 14 bases between them. CDR3 length: 13 residues. The part of the CDR3 DNA that was read is TGTGCCAGCAGCGCGCCGCACTCTTCCGAG. Protein product: CASSAPHSSE. The entire CDR3 protein is CASSAPHSSEQYF.

As for this clone: Read data end 3 residues before the CDR3 end; the end is taken from the germline J gene. The V and J genes are TRBV7-2 and TRBJ1-2; D perhaps matches TRBD1 (5 bases). The CDR3 has 15 residues. The V gene's germline CDR1 is SGHTA and CDR2 FQGNSA. The DNA read from the CDR3 is TGTGCCAGCAGCCCAGGGACTAGCGGGAGCCGCACC. Amino acid sequence: CASSPGTSGSRT. The full CDR3 sequence reads CASSPGTSGSRTYTF. Drawing the rest from reference TRBV7-2 and TRBJ1-2, the complete variable domain is GAGVSQSPSNKVTEKGKDVELRCDPISGHTALYWYRQSLGQGLEFLIYFQGNSAPDKSGLPSDRFSAERTGGSVSTLTIQRTQQEDSAVYLCASSPGTSGSRTYTFGSGTRLTVV.

Only a few counts were recorded for this clone. One base away lies a much larger clone, so this may be a sequencing read error. The CDR3 extends 3 residues past the end of the read, so its final part is completed from the germline J gene. This chain links TRBV19 with TRBJ2-3; 10 bases map to TRBD1. Germline CDR1 reads LNHDA; CDR2 reads SQIVND (reference sequence). The CDR3 contains 16 residues. Partial CDR3 DNA: TGTGCCAGTACAACGGGACAGGGGACTCGCCGATGGCCG. Its translation is CASTTGQGTRRWP. The entire CDR3 sequence reads CASTTGQGTRRWPQYF.

This clone has at least ten counts. The read comes to an end 3 residues before the CDR3 does, leaving the germline J gene to fill in the end. This chain connects TRBV20-1 to TRBJ2-1, with unresolved D. The CDR3 is 13 residues long. Germline assignment: CDR1 DFQATT and CDR2 SNEGSKA (reference sequence). The germline V and J ends were trimmed by 6 bases and 3 bases, with 12 bases remaining between them. CDR3 sequence reads: CSAARGSYNEQFF. The DNA read from the CDR3 is TGCAGTGCCGCTCGAGGCAGCTACAATGAG.

This clone showed up many times. Sequencing ends 3 residues short of the CDR3 end; the germline J gene provides the rest. V is TRBV5-1 and J is TRBJ1-2, with 7 bases matching TRBD1. The junction had 7 bases not matched to a gene; V was cut back by 0 bases and J by 2 bases. CDR1 is SGHRS and CDR2 is YFSETQ in the germline V gene. This CDR3 has 16 residues. CDR3 residues: CASSLVPGGTNYGYTF. CDR3 DNA (partial): TGCGCCAGCAGCTTGGTTCCAGGGGGTACGAACTATGGC.

There are a few counts of this clone. This may arise from a read error, as a much more abundant clone is one base away. The DNA ends 3 residues before the CDR3 does, and the rest of the CDR3 is filled in from the germline J gene. The chain has TRBV2 and TRBJ2-7; D is uncertain. CDR3 length: 17 residues. Trimming removed 7 bases from V and 1 base from J, with 23 bases in between. CDR1 is SNHLY and CDR2 is FYNNEI in the germline V gene. CDR3 DNA (partial): TGTGCCAGCATAAGGCTCAGGATAGGCATGGGTTCCTACGAG. Translation: CASIRLRIGMGSYE. The CDR3 as a whole reads CASIRLRIGMGSYEQYF.

This clone has ten or more counts. The read ends 3 residues early relative to the CDR3; the germline J gene fills the gap. The chain recombines TRBV18 with TRBJ2-1, with 11 bases aligning to TRBD2. The CDR3 is made up of 16 amino acids. Germline V gene data show CDR1 as KGHSH and CDR2 as LQKENI. V shed 3 bases and J 3 bases; nucleotides not matched to a gene: 4. This CDR3 reads CASSPSGRALYNEQFF. The covered CDR3 bases are TGTGCCAGCTCACCTAGCGGGAGGGCCCTCTACAATGAG.

At least ten counts were recorded for this clone. Read data end 3 residues before the CDR3 end; the end is taken from the germline J gene. This chain connects TRBV20-1 to TRBJ2-7, with D possibly being TRBD1 (6 bases). The CDR3 is 14 amino acids. Germline CDR1 and CDR2: DFQATT and SNEGSKA (reference sequence). The V end was cut by 4 bases, the J end by 0 bases, with 13 bases between. The sequenced CDR3 bases are TGCAGTGCTACACAGGGAAGGCTCTCCTACGAG. It encodes CSATQGRLSYE. The whole CDR3 region reads CSATQGRLSYEQYF.

This clone has at least ten counts. The read gets to within 3 residues of the CDR3 end, and the germline J gene fills in the rest. J is TRBJ2-2 and V is TRBV20-1; maybe TRBD2 (6 bases). The CDR3 consists of 14 residues. CDR1 is DFQATT and CDR2 is SNEGSKA in the germline V gene (reference sequence). The CDR3 loop is CGWRASGGTGELFF. CDR3 DNA (partial): TGCGGGTGGAGGGCCTCCGGGGGCACCGGGGAG.

This clone has at least ten counts. The DNA ends 3 residues before the CDR3 does, and the rest of the CDR3 is filled in from the germline J gene. The chain carries TRBV7-9 and TRBJ1-2, with TRBD1 identical over 7 bases. Germline CDR1 SEHNR, CDR2 FQNEAQ (reference sequence). The CDR3 loop spans 13 amino acids. V trimming: 5 bases; J trimming: 6 bases; junction bases outside the gene matches: 6. The CDR3 region is CASSPTGTDGYTF. The covered CDR3 bases are TGTGCCAGCAGCCCCACCGGGACAGATGGC.

This clone was picked up many times. The observed sequence ends 3 residues before the CDR3 terminus, with the missing tail filled in from the germline J gene. V usage is TRBV20-1 and J usage is TRBJ2-3, with TRBD2 matching over 7 bases. The V gene end was trimmed by 5 bases and the J gene end by 2 bases; junction bases not matched to a gene: 7. Per germline, CDR1 DFQATT and CDR2 SNEGSKA (reference sequence). The CDR3 has 14 amino acids. CDR3 protein: CSAPFRGVTDTQYF. The CDR3 DNA, read in part, is TGCAGTGCTCCTTTCCGGGGGGTCACAGATACG.

This clone was counted ten times or more. The read falls 3 residues short of the CDR3 end, and the missing part is taken from the germline J gene. V usage is TRBV9 and J usage is TRBJ2-2; maybe TRBD2 (6 bases). Trimming cost V 5 bases and J 0 bases, with 11 bases left between them. The CDR3 spans 15 residues. Germline values: CDR1 SGDLS, CDR2 YYNGEE. This CDR3 is CASRRGGPNTGELFF. Partial CDR3 DNA: TGTGCCAGCAGGAGGGGAGGACCGAACACCGGGGAG. The whole variable domain, filled in from reference TRBV9 and TRBJ2-2, reads DSGVTQTPKHLITATGQRVTLRCSPRSGDLSVYWYQQSLDQGLQFLIQYYNGEERAKGNILERFSAQQFPDLHSELNLSSLELGDSALYFCASRRGGPNTGELFFGEGSRLTVL.

In this sample, this clone turned up many times. CDR3 DNA (partial): TGTGCCTCGGGACACAGGGGATCTAATGAAAAA. It specifies CASGHRGSNEK. The entire CDR3 sequence reads CASGHRGSNEKLFF. The genes are TRBV30 and TRBJ1-4; 7 bases map to TRBD1. The read finishes 3 residues shy of the CDR3 end, and the germline J gene is used to complete it. The length of the CDR3 is 14 residues. V was clipped by 7 bases and J by 3 bases; unmatched bases: 8. Germline assignment: CDR1 GTSNPN and CDR2 SVGIG (reference sequence).

This clone has ten or more counts. The read falls 3 residues short of the CDR3 end, and the missing part is taken from the germline J gene. The chain couples TRBV11-2 to TRBJ2-6; the D gene is possibly TRBD1 (5 bases). The germline V gene encodes CDR1 SGHAT and CDR2 FQNNGV. Trimming removed 3 bases at V and 11 bases at J, with 14 bases between. The CDR3 is made up of 14 amino acids. The CDR3 sequence is CASSFSGQLDVLTF. Incomplete CDR3 DNA: TGTGCCAGCAGCTTCAGTGGACAATTGGACGTC.